Listed below are T cell receptor beta chains from one sample, sequenced in a study of cytomegalovirus exposure and HLA in healthy donors. Only in-frame clones appear in the TCRdb table, and some are missing; sequencing was by immunoSEQ multiplex PCR. The table lists 100,000 or so clones, around three quarters of them singletons, with more than 3% in the top ten. The sequenced sample was PBMCs. Receptors were obtained from a woman between 45 and 60 years old in good health and CMV-seropositive. Both conserved end residues are part of each CDR3. The D gene is left open where the match is weak. Clone size is given for some rows only: seen once, a few or many times, or a class if the clone is expanded.

J	D	size	V	DNA	CDR3
TRBJ1-1	TRBD1	.	TRBV18	TGTGCCAGCGCAAGGGGACAGGGGGTGACGGGCACTGAAGCTTTCTTT	CASARGQGVTGTEAFF
TRBJ1-1	.	.	TRBV29-1	TGCAGCGTTCGTGTGTCTATGAACACTGAAGCTTTCTTT	CSVRVSMNTEAFF
TRBJ1-1	.	once	TRBV5-8	TGTGCCAGCAGCTTACTCCTCACTGAAGCTTTCTTT	CASSLLLTEAFF
TRBJ2-7	.	few	TRBV2	TGTGCCATCAGTTCTAACCGGGACAACTCCTACGAGCAGTACTTC	CAISSNRDNSYEQYF
TRBJ1-5	TRBD1	.	TRBV6-6	TGTGCCAGCAGCCAACAGGGGGCTTTAAGGCAGCCCCAGCATTTT	CASSQQGALRQPQHF
TRBJ1-1	TRBD1	.	TRBV5-1	TGCGCCAGCAGCTTGACAGGGGGCTATCGGAAAAAGAACACTGAAGCTTTCTTT	CASSLTGGYRKKNTEAFF
TRBJ1-2	.	.	TRBV18	TGTGCCAGCTCGCCAACAGCCCCACCGGGCTACACCTTC	CASSPTAPPGYTF
TRBJ2-5	TRBD2	.	TRBV27	TGTGCCAGCAGTGGAGCGGGGGCAAAGACCCAGTACTTC	CASSGAGAKTQYF
TRBJ2-3	TRBD2	.	TRBV9	TGTGCCAGCAGCTCGGAGGGCGGGGGGGCCATAGATACGCAGTATTTT	CASSSEGGGAIDTQYF
TRBJ1-1	.	once	TRBV27	TGTGCCAGCAGTTTAGGAGAGATGAACACTGAAGCTTTCTTT	CASSLGEMNTEAFF
TRBJ2-6	.	.	TRBV6-1	TGTGCCAGCAGTGAGCGAGACTCTGGGGCCAACGTCCTGACTTTC	CASSERDSGANVLTF
TRBJ2-7	TRBD2	few	TRBV7-8	TGTGCCAGCAGCTTAGTTGGGAGGGCGTCAACTCCCTTCTACGAGCAGTACTTC	CASSLVGRASTPFYEQYF
TRBJ1-2	.	few	TRBV7-9	TGTGCCAGCAGCTACGAGGAGAGTGGCTATGGCTACACCTTC	CASSYEESGYGYTF
TRBJ2-1	TRBD2	.	TRBV10-2	TGCGCCAGGGGGACTAGCGGAGGTGAGCAGTTCTTC	CARGTSGGEQFF
TRBJ1-5	.	few	TRBV11-2	TGTGCCAGCAGCTTAGATCACGGCAGGGAGGGCCAGCCCCAGCATTTT	CASSLDHGREGQPQHF
TRBJ1-1	.	.	TRBV5-1	TGCGCCAGCACCGCGGGACCCGCGAACACTGAAGCTTTCTTT	CASTAGPANTEAFF
TRBJ2-7	.	.	TRBV20-1	TGCAGTGCAATGGACTCGCGGGAGCAGTACTTC	CSAMDSREQYF
TRBJ1-4	TRBD1	.	TRBV29-1	TGCAGTTCGGACAGGTTAGATGAAAAACTGTTTTTT	CSSDRLDEKLFF
TRBJ1-2	TRBD1	.	TRBV9	TGTGCCAGCAGCGTAGGAGTGACAGGGGAGTTCGCTTATGGCTACACCTTC	CASSVGVTGEFAYGYTF
TRBJ2-1	TRBD2	.	TRBV2	TGTGCCAGCGTTTCGACTAGCGCGCCCACCTACAATGAGCAGTTCTTC	CASVSTSAPTYNEQFF
TRBJ1-2	.	few	TRBV27	TGTGCCAGCAGTTTATCGCACAGGGTCTCGGATGGCTACACCTTC	CASSLSHRVSDGYTF
TRBJ2-1	.	.	TRBV9	TGTGCCAGCAGCGTAGCGGGAAACTCCTACAATGAGCAGTTCTTC	CASSVAGNSYNEQFF
TRBJ2-4	TRBD2	.	TRBV30	TGTGCCTGGAGTGTTAAAAGCGGGACTGAAAACATTCAGTACTTC	CAWSVKSGTENIQYF
TRBJ2-3	.	.	TRBV10-3	TGTGCCAGCCGGGACACACTGACCGGGGATACGCAGTATTTT	CASRDTLTGDTQYF
TRBJ1-2	TRBD1	.	TRBV4-1	TGCGCCAGCAGCCACAAAATGACCGGGACAGGGGTCACGGGCTATGGCTACACCTTC	CASSHKMTGTGVTGYGYTF
TRBJ1-2	.	.	TRBV6-4	TGTGCCAGCAGCACTCGTGGCTACACCTTC	CASSTRGYTF
TRBJ1-2	.	.	TRBV6-5	TGTGCCAGCAGACAGGGTCTCGGTAACTATGGCTACACCTTC	CASRQGLGNYGYTF
TRBJ2-5	.	.	TRBV6-5	TGTGCCAGCAGAGGAGGGGAGACCCAGTACTTC	CASRGGETQYF
TRBJ2-7	TRBD2	.	TRBV27	TGTGCCACCTCTACTAGCGGGCTCTACGAGCAGTACTTC	CATSTSGLYEQYF
TRBJ1-1	.	many	TRBV6-1	TGTGCCAGCAGTGAAGCAGGAGGGACTGAAGCTTTCTTT	CASSEAGGTEAFF
TRBJ1-1	TRBD1	.	TRBV4-1	TGCGCCAGCAGCCAAGAAGGGACAGTGAACACTGAAGCTTTCTTT	CASSQEGTVNTEAFF
TRBJ2-1	TRBD2	.	TRBV6-1	TGTGCCAGCAGTGAAACGGCGGGAGGGATGAGTGAGCAGTTCTTC	CASSETAGGMSEQFF
TRBJ1-2	TRBD1	.	TRBV30	TGTGCCAGGGACAGACGAGACTATGGCTACACCTTC	CARDRRDYGYTF
TRBJ1-2	.	.	TRBV28	TGTGCCAGCAGTTTAACCCAGGGTACCTATGGCTACACCTTC	CASSLTQGTYGYTF
TRBJ1-1	.	.	TRBV5-1	TGCGCCAGCAGCTTGGAGGACAGACCCGTGTCCCCTTTCTTT	CASSLEDRPVSPFF
TRBJ2-1	TRBD2	once	TRBV5-3	TGTGCCAGAAGCTTGACCCGGACTAGCGGGAGTGGTGAGCAGTTCTTC	CARSLTRTSGSGEQFF
TRBJ1-1	TRBD1	.	TRBV19	TGTGCCAGCCGAACAGGGGGCACTGAAGCTTTCTTT	CASRTGGTEAFF
TRBJ2-1	TRBD2	.	TRBV27	TGTGCCAGCAGTTTCGAGCGGGACGGCAATGAGCAGTTCTTC	CASSFERDGNEQFF
TRBJ1-5	.	.	TRBV6-6	TGTGCCAGCATCGGGGCGCCCCGGGGGTATCAGCCCCAGCATTTT	CASIGAPRGYQPQHF
TRBJ1-2	.	.	TRBV7-9	TGTGCCAGCAGCTTAGCCCAAGACAGGATCTATGGCTACACCTTC	CASSLAQDRIYGYTF
TRBJ1-2	.	.	TRBV6-1	TGTGCCAGCAGTGAAGGGGCAGGGTTGATTAACTATGGCTACACCTTC	CASSEGAGLINYGYTF
TRBJ2-3	.	.	TRBV6-5	TGTGCCAGCAGTTACTCGGGACTGAACACAGATACGCAGTATTTT	CASSYSGLNTDTQYF
TRBJ2-5	.	.	TRBV11-2	TGTGCCAGCAGCTCTCCGACTGATGAAGAGACCCAGTACTTC	CASSSPTDEETQYF
TRBJ2-3	.	.	TRBV29-1	TGCAGCGTTGAAGCCCCCCTGAGAGGGAGTGTAGATACGCAGTATTTT	CSVEAPLRGSVDTQYF
TRBJ1-4	.	.	TRBV12-5	TGTGCTAGTGGCCCCGGGACACCGAATGAAAAACTGTTTTTT	CASGPGTPNEKLFF
TRBJ2-5	.	.	TRBV2	TGTGCCAGCAAAGGGGGTAGGGTAGGGGCGTACCAAGAGACCCAGTACTTC	CASKGGRVGAYQETQYF
TRBJ2-7	TRBD1	.	TRBV5-1	TGCGCCAGCAGGATTTTACCAACAGGGGTCGTCAACGAGCAGTACTTC	CASRILPTGVVNEQYF
TRBJ2-3	TRBD2	.	TRBV5-6	TGTGCCAGCAGCTCCCGGCCCAGTCTAGCGGGGGTCATGGGTACGCAGTATTTT	CASSSRPSLAGVMGTQYF